The subject of this entry is one T cell receptor (beta chain). Authors' analysis steps: For nucleated cells, counts were estimated from reference gene primer amplification. Libraries were prepared by immunoSEQ multiplex PCR; TCRdb keeps only in-frame clonotypes and omits some of them. The V and J calls and clone size are taken from that table; D and trimming were inferred from the DNA. The sample records more than 200,000 clones, around 90% being singletons. CDR1 is MNHEY and CDR2 is SMNVEV in the germline V gene (reference sequence). V was clipped by 3 bases and J by 2 bases, with 10 bases between them. The CDR3 consists of 15 residues. This record comes from a study of blood T cell repertoires in COVID-19. Study background: Sites in the United States, Italy and Spain provided acute and convalescent COVID-19 samples. T cells, B-cell-depleted T cells, or PBMCs supplied cDNA or gDNA.

The V and J genes are TRBV27 and TRBJ1-4; D not resolved. The receptor comes from a man in his sixties or seventies with acute or convalescent COVID-19. Sample: peripheral blood. DNA of the CDR3: TGTGCCAGCAGTTTCCGGCTGAGGACTAATGAAAAACTGTTTTTT. Protein sequence: CASSFRLRTNEKLFF.